A selection of T cell receptor beta chains follows, all from one sample in a study of CD8 T cells in ankylosing spondylitis. MiXCR, applied by TCRdb to the 5' RACE reads, yields one record per CDR3 protein. The sample contains about 800,000 distinct CDR3 sequences, approximately 10% of which appear only once. The sequencing sample was made of blood, either unsorted or a sorted T cell fraction (not recorded which). The receptors were sampled from a male donor with ankylosing spondylitis. CDR3s leave out the opening cysteine and the closing phenylalanine or tryptophan. Part of the rows lack a size; the others show once, few, many or a class for expanded clones.

clone size | J gene | V gene | CDR3 length | CDR3 protein
many | TRBJ1-5 | TRBV20-1 | 11 | SQSAGGNQPQH
few | TRBJ2-7 | TRBV7-2 | 13 | ASSLGLAYSYEQY
- | TRBJ1-1 | TRBV6-5 | 13 | ASSYSEWTATEAF
- | TRBJ2-1 | TRBV15 | 12 | ATSRDPPGREQF
many | TRBJ1-2 | TRBV27 | 12 | ASSPLGTEYGYT
few | TRBJ1-6 | TRBV20-1 | 11 | SGGQGFNSPLH
- | TRBJ2-2 | TRBV20-1 | 12 | SAISDYNTGELF
few | TRBJ2-7 | TRBV7-8 | 9 | ASSMSNEQY
- | TRBJ1-1 | TRBV7-9 | 13 | ASSSRAPPAGEAF
- | TRBJ2-1 | TRBV20-1 | 12 | SAKDSIGYNEQF
- | TRBJ1-1 | TRBV5-1 | 9 | ASRSPTEAF
many | TRBJ2-3 | TRBV20-1 | 14 | SARDQFGVSTDTQY
- | TRBJ2-2 | TRBV7-2 | 13 | ASSSGSTIPGELF
many | TRBJ2-7 | TRBV7-2 | 12 | ASSLGQGGTEQY
- | TRBJ2-1 | TRBV6-2/TRBV6-3 | 12 | ASSSRTDRAEQF
- | TRBJ2-1 | TRBV18 | 13 | ASSPFSGSYNEQF
many | TRBJ1-1 | TRBV6-1 | 13 | ASSLVQTGASEAF
few | TRBJ1-1 | TRBV6-1 | 13 | ASSPPSGQGSEAF
- | TRBJ1-1 | TRBV20-1 | 8 | SAISTEAF
- | TRBJ2-7 | TRBV12-3/TRBV12-4 | 11 | ASSLQGAHEQY
many | TRBJ1-2 | TRBV27 | 11 | ASSPRTAYGYT
few | TRBJ2-5 | TRBV18 | 11 | ASITGSEETQY
many | TRBJ1-1 | TRBV7-9 | 12 | ASSKRGRNTEAF
- | TRBJ2-7 | TRBV7-2 | 14 | ASSLVLVGLSYEQY
many | TRBJ2-4 | TRBV20-1 | 11 | SARDHRGNIQY
- | TRBJ2-7 | TRBV20-1 | 14 | SARGGFYGARYEQY
- | TRBJ1-2 | TRBV20-1 | 11 | SARAGKGYGYT
few | TRBJ2-1 | TRBV29-1 | 12 | SGTGTSPGNEQF
few | TRBJ1-1 | TRBV4-3 | 14 | ASSGFGRGGDTEAF
- | TRBJ2-7 | TRBV29-1 | 9 | SVGQGGEQY
- | TRBJ1-5 | TRBV2 | 12 | ASSMGRGGQPQH
many | TRBJ1-2 | TRBV12-3/TRBV12-4 | 13 | ASSPHMGLNYGYT
few | TRBJ1-2 | TRBV20-1 | 8 | SAYRNGYT
few | TRBJ2-3 | TRBV7-2 | 14 | ASSLGQGMDTDTQY
few | TRBJ1-1 | TRBV18 | 10 | ASSSTELEAF
few | TRBJ2-5 | TRBV9 | 12 | ASSVVAEQETQY
few | TRBJ2-1 | TRBV6-1 | 12 | ASAETFPYNEQF
few | TRBJ2-3 | TRBV4-3 | 11 | ASSQEDVDTQY
- | TRBJ2-7 | TRBV7-2 | 11 | ASTRDRLYEQY
many | TRBJ1-5 | TRBV20-1 | 14 | SARDRGGSSNQPQH
- | TRBJ1-1 | TRBV4-3 | 11 | ASSQEDGGRAF
few | TRBJ2-1 | TRBV20-1 | 12 | STFRLAGNNEQF
many | TRBJ2-1 | TRBV20-1 | 11 | SLGQGRYNEQF
many | TRBJ2-3 | TRBV6-2/TRBV6-3 | 12 | ASRDGLITDTQY
few | TRBJ2-5 | TRBV6-5 | 13 | ASSSLTSGENTQY
many | TRBJ2-3 | TRBV5-1 | 12 | ASSPTGNSDTQY
- | TRBJ2-7 | TRBV7-2 | 11 | ASSTATGYEQY
- | TRBJ2-7 | TRBV20-1 | 11 | SAGREFFYEQY